The clone carrying this T cell receptor beta chain was picked up a small number of times. Its antigen is undetermined. This sample is drawn from a study of T cells after yellow fever vaccination. Study overall: SMART-Seq v4 Ultra Low Input prepared the low-cell-number fractions.

From germline, CDR1 is MNHEY and CDR2 SVGEGT. The CDR3 is 16 residues long. Unmatched junction bases numbered 5, after V lost 8 bases and J lost 0 bases. Template switching by 5'RACE produced TCR cDNA, adding a universal primer site and UMIs. One entry per CDR3 protein, called by TCRdb with MiXCR from the 5' RACE reads. Of some 420,000 distinct CDR3 sequences in the sample, around 20% were seen once. Study-wide findings and caveats: Clones from primary vaccination mostly reappeared after the booster (around 97% CD4, about 88% CD8). A faster peak, day 5 versus 15, was reached by the weaker secondary response.

This clonotype originated in a man aged 18-30 years who received the YFV17D yellow fever vaccine. The specimen was PBMCs, collected before the yellow fever booster vaccination. The rearrangement joins TRBV6-2 or TRBV6-3 to TRBJ2-5, with 14 bases fitting TRBD2. The CDR3 reads CASGGLAGGHQETQYF. The CDR3 nucleotides read TGTGCCAGCGGCGGACTAGCGGGGGGCCACCAAGAGACCCAGTACTTC.